The present T cell receptor beta chain was sequenced within a study of cytomegalovirus exposure and HLA in healthy donors. Study-wide results and limits: Researchers reported from a later analysis that most CMV-associated TCR beta chains appeared HLA-restricted. As was reported, the classifier diagnosed cytomegalovirus status with high specificity and sensitivity. Reportedly, a later analysis found an Asian-associated ancestry cluster had fewer N-insertions than the approximately 670-donor mean. The study found most TCR sequences rare, yet found some public TCRs in many donors.

The CDR3 totals 12 residues. V was clipped by 5 bases and J by 2 bases, with 7 bases between them. Germline V gene sequence: CDR1 MNHEY, CDR2 SMNVEV (reference sequence). Vbeta (60) and Jbeta (13) primers were used in the PCR. Only in-frame clones appear in the TCRdb table, and some are missing; sequencing was by immunoSEQ multiplex PCR. The data show about 190,000 clones, roughly 80% seen once. About this clone: Its matching antigen is unknown. Different DNA sequences within this sample yield the same CDR3.

The V gene is TRBV27, the J gene TRBJ2-7, with a weak D call TRBD2 (5 bases). This TCR derives from a woman younger than 45 in good health and CMV-seropositive. Sequencing used PBMCs. The CDR3 is CASSPGTYEQYF. In DNA, the CDR3 is TGTGCCAGCAGTCCGGGAACCTACGAGCAGTACTTC.